This T cell receptor beta chain was documented in a study of long-term antiretroviral therapy in people with HIV. Study results and limitations: All time points showed a repertoire dominated by clones expanded before ART. Researchers lacked any data on ART adherence, viral resistance or therapy changes. Even long-term ART left TRB diversity below transplant donor controls, despite gains. Blood in the study was drawn between about 2003 and 2017, possibly under older ART regimens, which may be less effective than current ones.

On this clone itself: Its cognate antigen is unknown.

Version v3.0 of the immunoSEQ assay was performed at survey level. Sequencing was performed with immunoSEQ multiplex PCR; in TCRdb, only in-frame clones are kept and a portion is missing. The sample yields just over 35,000 clones, over 70% seen once. The germline V and J ends were trimmed by 1 base and 4 bases, with 1 base remaining between them. CDR1 is SGHAT and CDR2 is FQNNGV in the germline V gene. This CDR3 comprises 11 residues. The gene calls are TRBV11-2 and TRBJ1-1, with unresolved D. This sample comprised unsorted PBMCs, obtained 0.6 years after starting antiretroviral therapy. This clonotype was obtained from a man between 18 and 35 years old with HIV. The CDR3 region is CASSLATEAFF. The CDR3 DNA follows: TGTGCCAGCAGCTTAGCCACTGAAGCTTTCTTT.